This T cell receptor (beta chain) derives from a study of blood T cell repertoires in COVID-19. With 4 bases clipped from V and 5 bases from J, the junction kept 6 bases outside the gene matches. The CDR3 has 16 amino acids. Germline values: CDR1 LNHDA, CDR2 SQIVND (reference sequence). The repertoire was sequenced with immunoSEQ multiplex PCR; TCRdb's copy has only in-frame clones and lacks some. The sample records about 100,000 clones, roughly 90% being singletons. Material for sequencing was peripheral blood. The clonotype comes from a woman in her 50s with COVID-19, enrolled during active disease. The chain is built from TRBV19 and TRBJ1-6; 9 nucleotides agree with TRBD1. This CDR3 is CASSTSGTGNNSPLHF. The CDR3 bases are TGTGCCAGTAGTACCTCCGGGACAGGGAATAATTCACCCCTCCACTTT.